The next 23 T cell receptor beta chains were all read from a single sample in a study of blood T cells in healthy people across ages. For the second PCR, which ran for about 7 to 11 cycles, a sample-barcoded 5' primer and a J-beta primer mix were used. One entry per CDR3 protein, called by TCRdb with MiXCR from the 5' RACE reads. The sample records approximately 770,000 distinct CDR3 sequences, 55% to 75% being singletons. The specimen was blood. The receptors here all came from a man in his thirties or forties in good health.

The chain combines TRBV13 with TRBJ2-1; possible D gene TRBD2, 5 bases. CDR3 length equals 13 residues. The V gene lost 2 bases and the J gene lost 6 bases, with 8 bases spanning the gap. Germline V gene lookup returns CDR1 PRHDT and CDR2 FYEKMQ (reference sequence). CDR3 nucleotides: TGTGCCAGCAGCTTATTTGGGAGCAATGAGCAGTTCTTC. Its translation: CASSLFGSNEQFF.

The chain links TRBV18 to TRBJ2-7; a possible D gene is TRBD2 (6 bases). The J call may be in error: the DNA end matches TRBJ2-5 better. CDR3 length: 14 amino acids. Germline CDR1 and CDR2: KGHSH and LQKENI. CDR3 protein: CASSQSEGQETQYF. The CDR3 DNA is TGTGCCAGCTCACAATCGGAGGGTCAGGAGACCCAGTACTTC.

This chain joins TRBV20-1 and TRBJ2-3; 7 nucleotides agree with TRBD2. The CDR3 extends over 14 amino acids. J gave up 2 bases and V 1 base, and 3 bases lay outside the gene matches. CDR1 is DFQATT, CDR2 SNEGSKA, per germline (reference sequence). This CDR3 is CSARVAGITDTQYF. Written as DNA, the CDR3 is TGCAGTGCTAGAGTAGCGGGTATCACAGATACGCAGTATTTT.

V is TRBV5-6 and J is TRBJ1-1; perhaps TRBD1 as D (6 bases). The CDR3 contains 18 residues. Germline CDR1 and CDR2: SGHDT and YYEEEE. V lost 4 bases and J lost 3, with 25 bases in between. The CDR3: CASSPPRVSQGIHTEAFF. CDR3 nucleotides: TGTGCCAGCAGCCCTCCTAGGGTCTCCCAGGGGATTCACACTGAAGCTTTCTTT.

This clonotype was recorded a few times. The chain joins TRBV5-1 to TRBJ2-6; unclear D gene. CDR1 and CDR2 (germline): SGHRS, YFSETQ. Trimming removed 8 bases from V and 4 bases from J, with 13 bases in between. The CDR3 is made up of 14 amino acids. The CDR3, as DNA: TGCGCCAGAACTTCCAGGTCCGGGGCCAACGTCCTGACTTTC. Translation: CARTSRSGANVLTF.

A few counts support this clonotype. The chain combines TRBV10-3 with TRBJ2-7; 7 bases line up with TRBD1. Germline values: CDR1 ENHRY, CDR2 SYGVKD. The CDR3 length is 14 residues. Trimming at V came to 6 bases and at J to 0 bases, leaving 5 bases not matched to a gene. The CDR3 region has the DNA TGTGCCATCAGGGAGAGGACAGGCTCCTACGAGCAGTACTTC. Its translation is CAIRERTGSYEQYF.

The chain couples TRBV20-1 to TRBJ2-3; D gene ambiguous. The CDR3 runs to 13 residues. Per the germline V gene, CDR1 is DFQATT and CDR2 is SNEGSKA (reference sequence). The V and J ends lost 3 bases and 5 bases respectively, with 12 bases between them. The CDR3 nucleotides are TGCAGTGCTAGTCCGAATTATGGAGATACGCAGTATTTT. This codes for CSASPNYGDTQYF.

The chain couples TRBV20-1 to TRBJ2-3; tentative D call: TRBD2 (6 bases). The CDR3 contains 15 residues. The V gene's germline CDR1 is DFQATT and CDR2 SNEGSKA (reference sequence). The V gene lost 5 bases and the J gene lost 0 bases, with 15 bases spanning the gap. The DNA for the CDR3 is TGCAGTGCTGAGGACGGGGGTCCTAGCACAGATACGCAGTATTTT. Its translation: CSAEDGGPSTDTQYF.

The CDR3, as DNA: TGTGCCAGCAGCGGCCGGGACAGGTCAGCTAACTATGGCTACACCTTC. It codes for CASSGRDRSANYGYTF. The chain joins TRBV11-1 to TRBJ1-2; 8 bases line up with TRBD1. The J segment lost 0 bases and the V segment lost 5 bases, leaving 8 bases of the junction unmatched. The length of the CDR3 is 16 residues. Germline lookup yields CDR1 SGHAT and CDR2 FQDESV (reference sequence).

This chain joins TRBV20-1 and TRBJ1-4, with unresolved D. Germline V lookup: CDR1 DFQATT, CDR2 SNEGSKA (reference sequence). Trimming pared 5 bases from V and 8 bases from J, leaving 15 bases between. The CDR3 runs 13 residues. The CDR3 DNA reads TGCAGTGCTGCCTCCCGGGAACACGAAAAACTGTTTTTT. It encodes CSAASREHEKLFF.

The V gene is TRBV6-1, the J gene TRBJ2-7, with D perhaps being TRBD1 or TRBD2 (6 bases each). Germline V gene data show CDR1 as MNHNS and CDR2 as SASEGT. This CDR3 has 14 amino acids. Trimming took off 7 bases at V and 4 bases at J, with 17 bases between the two ends. The CDR3 loop reads CASNERGSGYEQYF. In DNA form, the CDR3 reads TGTGCCAGCAATGAGAGGGGGAGCGGGTACGAGCAGTACTTC.

The chain has TRBV6-2 or TRBV6-3 and TRBJ2-1; D unresolved. Germline V gene lookup returns CDR1 MNHEY and CDR2 SVGEGT. The CDR3 totals 13 residues. V shed 6 bases and J shed 2 bases, with 8 bases lying between them. Written as DNA, the CDR3 is TGTGCCAGCAGATGGGATGCCTACAATGAGCAGTTCTTC. This codes for CASRWDAYNEQFF.

The gene calls are TRBV7-8 and TRBJ2-1; D perhaps matches TRBD2 (6 bases). The CDR3 covers 16 residues. Trimming left V 3 bases short and J 4 bases short, with 16 bases between. The germline gives CDR1 SGHVS, CDR2 FQNEAQ. This CDR3 is CASSFLGERAYNEQFF. CDR3 bases: TGTGCCAGCAGCTTTCTCGGCGAGCGGGCGTACAATGAGCAGTTCTTC.

The chain couples TRBV9 to TRBJ2-1, with a tentative D call TRBD1 (5 bases). Trimming left V 0 bases short and J 0 bases short, with 7 bases between. This CDR3 is built from 15 residues. Germline V gives CDR1 SGDLS, CDR2 YYNGEE. The CDR3 protein is CASSVGQSSYNEQFF. DNA for the CDR3: TGTGCCAGCAGCGTAGGACAGAGCTCCTACAATGAGCAGTTCTTC.

At least ten counts were recorded for this clonotype. The chain links TRBV7-2 to TRBJ2-2, with D perhaps matching TRBD1 (5 bases). Trimming took off 5 bases at V and 4 bases at J, with 11 bases between the two ends. The CDR3 is made up of 14 amino acids. Germline V gene lookup returns CDR1 SGHTA and CDR2 FQGNSA. For the CDR3, the DNA is TGTGCCAGCAGCGCACAGGAGTTCACCGGGGAGCTGTTTTTT. Protein: CASSAQEFTGELFF.

This clonotype was counted a single time. Relative to the germline gene, one junction end is altered; a read error may explain this. This chain's CDR3 is CTSSKAGTGVLETQYF. DNA for the CDR3: TGTACCAGCAGCAAAGCCGGGACAGGGGTTTTGGAGACCCAGTACTTC. This chain connects TRBV6-2 or TRBV6-3 to TRBJ2-5, with 10 bases aligning to TRBD1. Per the germline V gene, CDR1 is MNHEY and CDR2 is SVGEGT. The CDR3 covers 16 residues.

The V gene is TRBV6-6, the J gene TRBJ1-4, with a weak D call TRBD1 (5 bases). Germline CDR1 and CDR2: MNHNY and SVGAGI (reference sequence). The CDR3 length is 15 residues. Deletions cut 5 bases from V and 8 bases from J, with 18 bases between. This CDR3 reads CASSHIRSKGEKLFF. The CDR3 nucleotides are TGTGCCAGCAGTCATATTCGGTCCAAGGGGGAAAAACTGTTTTTT.

CDR3 coding DNA: TGCAGTGTCAGGTCGGCCAGGGGGTTCTACGAGCAGTACTTC. Its protein product is CSVRSARGFYEQYF. The chain is built from TRBV20-1 and TRBJ2-7; TRBD1 agrees at 7 bases. The CDR3 sequence is 14 residues long. Germline V lookup: CDR1 DFQATT, CDR2 SNEGSKA (reference sequence). J was trimmed by 3 bases and V by 7 bases; bases with no gene match: 12.

This chain uses TRBV9 with TRBJ2-6; TRBD1 aligns across 10 bases. Per germline, CDR1 SGDLS and CDR2 YYNGEE. Germline trimming cut 3 bases from V and 2 bases from J; bases unmatched to any gene: 2. The CDR3 is made up of 16 amino acids. In DNA form, the CDR3 reads TGTGCCAGCAGCGGACAGGGGGCAACTGGGGCCAACGTCCTGACTTTC. Encoded protein: CASSGQGATGANVLTF.

The CDR3 DNA reads TGTGCCAGCAGGGGACTAGCGGGGGACACCGGGGAGCTGTTTTTT. Its translation: CASRGLAGDTGELFF. This chain uses TRBV2 with TRBJ2-2; 14 bases match TRBD2. CDR3 length: 15 residues. Germline CDR1 SNHLY, CDR2 FYNNEI. V was clipped by 6 bases and J by 3 bases; unmatched bases: 0.

The CDR3 coding sequence is TGTGCCAGCAGTAACACGCCAGGGGGCTCTGGGGCCAACGTCCTGACTTTC. This sequence encodes CASSNTPGGSGANVLTF. The rearrangement joins TRBV6-6 to TRBJ2-6; the match to TRBD1 covers 7 bases. The CDR3 length is 17 residues. Germline V gene data show CDR1 as MNHNY and CDR2 as SVGAGI (reference sequence). V dropped 5 bases and J dropped 0; count of bases not matched to a gene: 7.

This clonotype turned up a few times. J is TRBJ1-2 and V is TRBV20-1; 7 positions agree with TRBD1. This CDR3 has 15 residues. Per the germline V gene, CDR1 is DFQATT and CDR2 is SNEGSKA (reference sequence). J gave up 2 bases and V 2 bases, and 8 bases lay outside the gene matches. CDR3 sequence reads: CSARPQGILNYGYTF. Written as DNA, the CDR3 is TGCAGTGCTAGACCACAGGGGATTTTGAACTATGGCTACACCTTC.

This clonotype turned up a few times. This chain connects TRBV12-3 or TRBV12-4 to TRBJ2-3; 7 nucleotides agree with TRBD2. Losses at the gene ends were 3 bases for V and 15 bases for J; bases not matched to a gene: 15. CDR3 size: 14 residues. Written as DNA, the CDR3 is TGTGCCAGCAGTTTCGGGGGGAGAGCAGATACGGAATATTTT. It specifies CASSFGGRADTEYF.